This T cell receptor beta chain was captured in a study of cytotoxic CD8 clonotypes in ibrutinib-treated CLL. Whole-study results and caveats: Public clonotypes were rare and shrank or held steady on treatment. Baseline values of clonality outstripped age-matched healthy donors and followed circulating CD8+ T-cell counts.

The CDR3 sequence is 15 residues long. The germline gives CDR1 KGHSH, CDR2 LQKENI. Trimming cost V 0 bases and J 0 bases, with 6 bases left between them. With sequencing, the targeted depth ranged from 1 in 200,000 to 1 in 1 million T cells. Libraries were prepared by immunoSEQ multiplex PCR; TCRdb keeps only in-frame clonotypes and omits some of them. The sample contains some 200,000 clones, roughly 73% of which appear only once. With regard to this clone: What it binds is unknown.

The clonotype originates from a human donor with chronic lymphocytic leukemia. The starting material was PBMCs, obtained after 12 months of ibrutinib treatment. The V and J genes are TRBV18 and TRBJ1-5; D may be TRBD1 (5 bases). In DNA, the CDR3 is TGTGCCAGCTCACCACCAGGGGATAGCAATCAGCCCCAGCATTTT. As protein: CASSPPGDSNQPQHF.